The clone carrying this T cell receptor beta chain was observed many times. Every sequencing run returned over 190 million TCR-beta sequences, which were derived from 15-18 subjects. TCRdb used MiXCR to reprocess the 5' RACE reads, holding one entry per CDR3 protein. Of tens of thousands of distinct CDR3 sequences detected, less than 25% appear once; the ten largest clones hold about 4.9%. Time point in this sample: technical triplicate 2. Unsorted libraries were generated from 2 million PBMCs. These cells had been stored in RNAlater at -80 C. The sample comes from a study of neurological immune-mediated disorders. V lost 3 bases and J 4 bases, leaving 9 bases between the germline ends. Germline loops: CDR1 KGHDR, CDR2 SFDVKD. The CDR3 contains 14 residues.

The sequenced material came from PBMCs. V gene TRBV24-1 combines with J gene TRBJ1-5; D unresolved. The sequence derives from a man in his fifties or sixties with HTLV-1-associated myelopathy (HAM/TSP). DNA of the CDR3: TGTGCCACCAGTGATACCGGACCTAATCAGCCCCAGCATTTT. It encodes CATSDTGPNQPQHF.